These 11 T cell receptor beta chains were all obtained from the same sample, sequenced in a study of patients and donors after allogeneic stem cell transplantation. TCRdb re-analysed the RT-PCR reads in MiXCR, keeping a single row per CDR3 protein. The data show roughly 250,000 distinct CDR3 sequences, 12% to 15% seen once. Material for sequencing was blood, either unsorted or a sorted T cell fraction (not recorded which). The receptors derive from a human donor who was either an allogeneic HSCT recipient or a stem cell or donor lymphocyte infusion donor (not recorded which). It is not recorded whose cells these are; they may come from a transplant donor.

Of note for this clonotype: This may come from a read error, since a much larger clone is one base off. V gene TRBV7-2 combines with J gene TRBJ2-7; the D gene is possibly TRBD1 (5 bases). V was clipped by 4 bases and J by 7 bases, with 17 bases between them. Germline V CDR1 and CDR2: SGHTA, FQGNSA. The CDR3 is 14 amino acids. The CDR3, as DNA: TGTGCCAGCAGCTCAGATAGACTTAAGGGGGAGCAGTACTTC. This sequence encodes CASSSDRLKGEQYF.

This clonotype was picked up a small number of times. J is TRBJ2-1 and V is TRBV7-9; D is perhaps TRBD2 (5 bases). The V and J ends lost 1 base and 9 bases respectively, with 13 bases between them. This CDR3 region has 14 residues. CDR1 and CDR2 (germline): SEHNR, FQNEAQ (reference sequence). CDR3 DNA sequence: TGTGCCAGCAGCTTAGATGGGCGGGCTACTGAGCAGTTCTTC. As protein: CASSLDGRATEQFF. The whole variable domain, filled in from reference TRBV7-9 and TRBJ2-1, reads DTGVSQNPRHKITKRGQNVTFRCDPISEHNRLYWYRQTLGQGPEFLTYFQNEAQLEKSRLLSDRFSAERPKGSFSTLEIQRTEQGDSAMYLCASSLDGRATEQFFGPGTRLTVL.

This clonotype was counted at least ten times. V gene TRBV7-2 combines with J gene TRBJ1-2, with a possible D match to TRBD1 (5 bases). This CDR3 is built from 12 residues. Germline CDR1 is SGHTA and CDR2 is FQGNSA. Deletions cut 3 bases from V and 8 bases from J, with 10 bases between. CDR3 sequence: CASSLTVWGYTF. In DNA form, the CDR3 reads TGTGCCAGCAGCTTGACAGTTTGGGGCTACACCTTC. Full variable domain (outside the CDR3, taken from reference TRBV7-2 and TRBJ1-2): GAGVSQSPSNKVTEKGKDVELRCDPISGHTALYWYRQSLGQGLEFLIYFQGNSAPDKSGLPSDRFSAERTGGSVSTLTIQRTQQEDSAVYLCASSLTVWGYTFGSGTRLTVV.

This clonotype came up a few times. The V call is TRBV20-1, the J call TRBJ1-4; 7 bases map to TRBD1. After removal of 5 bases from V and 4 bases from J, the junction contained 7 bases not matched to a gene. This CDR3 is built from 14 residues. Per germline, CDR1 DFQATT and CDR2 SNEGSKA (reference sequence). The CDR3, as DNA: TGCAGTGCTCCCCGGGACAGTTTTAATGAAAAACTGTTTTTT. Protein product: CSAPRDSFNEKLFF.

This clonotype has at least ten counts. This sequence joins TRBV29-1 and TRBJ2-2, with TRBD2 matching 10 bases. The J segment lost 4 bases and the V segment lost 7 bases, leaving 6 bases of the junction unmatched. This CDR3 region has 14 residues. CDR1 is SQVTM and CDR2 is ANQGSEA in the germline V gene. The CDR3, as DNA: TGCAGCGCCAGGACTAGCGGCCTCACCGGGGAGCTGTTTTTT. Amino acids: CSARTSGLTGELFF.

This clonotype has only a few counts. This rearrangement joins TRBV5-6 to TRBJ1-5; D not resolved. V shed 0 bases and J shed 7 bases, with 11 bases lying between them. Germline CDR1 SGHDT, CDR2 YYEEEE. This CDR3 comprises 14 residues. CDR3 sequence (DNA): TGTGCCAGCAGCTTGGCTGGAGGGAGACAGCCCCAGCATTTT. Its translation: CASSLAGGRQPQHF.

This clonotype was recorded at least ten times. This sequence joins TRBV5-1 and TRBJ2-5, with a possible D match to TRBD2 (6 bases). CDR3 size: 13 residues. Trimming removed 3 bases from V and 2 bases from J, with 8 bases in between. The germline V gene has CDR1 SGHRS and CDR2 YFSETQ. CDR3 sequence reads: CASSSRGQETQYF. The CDR3 region has the DNA TGCGCCAGCAGCTCACGGGGGCAAGAGACCCAGTACTTC.

This clonotype has just a few counts. The chain is built from TRBV24-1 and TRBJ2-7, with 8 bases fitting TRBD1. CDR3 size: 12 residues. The germline CDR1 and CDR2 sequences are KGHDR and SFDVKD. With 5 bases clipped from V and 6 bases from J, the junction kept 2 bases outside the gene matches. The CDR3 region is CATSATGGEQYF. As DNA, the CDR3 is TGTGCCACCAGTGCTACAGGGGGCGAGCAGTACTTC.

The sample holds a few counts of this clonotype. V and J are TRBV12-3 or TRBV12-4 and TRBJ2-7; 7 nucleotides agree with TRBD2. The CDR3 extends over 18 amino acids. The J segment lost 1 base and the V segment lost 5 bases, leaving 17 bases of the junction unmatched. DNA of the CDR3: TGTGCCAGCAGTCCCCGTGTGGGGCTAGCGGCCGTTTCCTACGAGCAGTACTTC. This sequence encodes CASSPRVGLAAVSYEQYF.

The CDR3 spells CASTTGTSRNEQFF. The CDR3 bases are TGTGCCAGCACTACCGGGACTAGTAGGAATGAGCAGTTCTTC. The rearrangement joins TRBV5-6 to TRBJ2-1; the match to TRBD2 covers 8 bases. With 6 bases clipped from V and 7 bases from J, the junction kept 9 bases outside the gene matches. The V gene's germline CDR1 is SGHDT and CDR2 YYEEEE. The CDR3 is made up of 14 amino acids.

This clonotype has only a few counts. The chain joins TRBV6-1 to TRBJ2-6; 10 bases agree with TRBD1. The CDR3 has 17 residues. With 7 bases clipped from V and 2 bases from J, the junction kept 8 bases outside the gene matches. Germline V lookup: CDR1 MNHNS, CDR2 SASEGT. CDR3 sequence (DNA): TGTGCCAGCACCGACCGGGACAGGGGCGCTGGGGCCAACGTCCTGACTTTC. Its translation: CASTDRDRGAGANVLTF.